The T cell receptor (beta chain) described here comes from a study of regulatory T cells in long-lasting Graves disease. Study details: Graves' patients diagnosed newly had used antithyroid drugs under 3 months.

The CDR3 covers 16 residues. Germline values: CDR1 GTSNPN, CDR2 SVGIG (reference sequence). V lost 3 bases and J lost 2; bases outside the gene matches: 9. Time point given: newly diagnosed GD, antithyroid drugs for less than 3 months. The TCR library was made from RNA extracted from PBMCs. Whole-study results and caveats: Patients whose Graves' disease persisted exhibited lower TCR diversity than those newly diagnosed. It was possible that the small sample size reduced accuracy.

Researchers made TCR beta libraries by using iRepertoire HTBI primers and running Arm-PCR on CDR3 regions. TCRdb re-called the multiplex PCR reads with MiXCR, one entry per CDR3 protein. The sample has roughly 400,000 distinct CDR3 sequences, over 12% seen once; the top ten hold roughly 8%. A few counts support this clonotype. The antigen is unknown. The sample was also linked to a second study, of T cells in Graves' hyperthyroidism and ophthalmopathy. That study adds: First-round RT-PCR of the TCR CDR3 relied on the HTBI primer set.

The sample here was peripheral blood mononuclear cells (PBMCs), taken at new diagnosis, from a patient treated with antithyroid drugs. The origin of this receptor is a woman aged 40 to 50 with Graves disease. The chain recombines TRBV30 with TRBJ1-3; 8 bases line up with TRBD1. This CDR3 is CAWSLTGAYTGNTIYF. The CDR3 coding sequence is TGTGCCTGGAGCCTGACAGGGGCTTACACTGGAAACACCATATATTTT.